Listed below are T cell receptor beta chains from one sample, sequenced in a study of blood T cell repertoires in COVID-19. The repertoire was sequenced with immunoSEQ multiplex PCR; TCRdb's copy has only in-frame clones and lacks some. The table has approximately 210,000 clones, around four fifths seen once. The sequencing input was peripheral blood. The receptor source for this set is a man in his sixties with COVID-19, enrolled during active disease. Each CDR3 is given with its conserved first and last residue. Fields, in order: clone size, J gene, CDR3 length, V gene, D gene, CDR3 protein, CDR3 DNA. A D gene is named only where the DNA matches it firmly. Size is stated for part of the rows, as once, few or many counts, or as a class when the clone is expanded.

NA | TRBJ2-7 | 16 | TRBV13 | TRBD1 | CASSQPQGAVGYEQYF | TGTGCCAGCAGCCAACCGCAGGGGGCAGTTGGTTACGAGCAGTACTTC
NA | TRBJ1-1 | 14 | TRBV11-3 | NA | CASSPGGAATEAFF | TGTGCCAGCAGCCCAGGCGGGGCGGCGACTGAAGCTTTCTTT
NA | TRBJ1-5 | 15 | TRBV19 | NA | CASSTSGGRHQPQHF | TGTGCCAGTAGTACCTCGGGGGGGCGTCATCAGCCCCAGCATTTT
NA | TRBJ1-1 | 11 | TRBV28 | NA | CASREGAEAFF | TGTGCCAGCAGAGAGGGTGCTGAAGCTTTCTTT
once | TRBJ2-1 | 12 | TRBV24-1 | NA | CATSVGGNEQFF | TGTGCCACCAGTGTAGGAGGGAATGAGCAGTTCTTC
NA | TRBJ2-1 | 15 | TRBV19 | NA | CASSIPGAGGYEQFF | TGTGCCAGTAGTATCCCGGGAGCTGGGGGTTATGAGCAGTTCTTC
NA | TRBJ1-6 | 14 | TRBV4-3 | TRBD1 | CASSQGQVNSPLHF | TGCGCCAGCAGCCAGGGACAGGTCAATTCACCCCTCCACTTT
NA | TRBJ1-6 | 16 | TRBV5-1 | NA | CASSLRTGGTDSPLHF | TGCGCCAGCAGCTTGCGAACAGGCGGAACCGATTCACCCCTCCACTTT
NA | TRBJ2-2 | 15 | TRBV4-1 | NA | CASSQVRVSTGELFF | TGCGCCAGCAGCCAAGTTCGGGTATCCACCGGGGAGCTGTTTTTT
NA | TRBJ1-4 | 13 | TRBV5-6 | NA | CASSLPTNEKLFF | TGTGCCAGCAGCTTGCCTACTAATGAAAAACTGTTTTTT
NA | TRBJ1-2 | 17 | TRBV7-2 | TRBD1 | CASSLDRMGQGHYGYTF | TGTGCCAGCAGCTTGGACCGCATGGGACAGGGGCACTATGGCTACACCTTC
NA | TRBJ2-3 | 16 | TRBV9 | NA | CASSVGAGASTDTQYF | TGTGCCAGCAGCGTAGGCGCGGGGGCTAGCACAGATACGCAGTATTTT
NA | TRBJ2-7 | 13 | TRBV28 | NA | CASNGQRTYEQYF | TGTGCCAGCAACGGGCAGCGGACCTACGAGCAGTACTTC
NA | TRBJ2-5 | 16 | TRBV6-5 | NA | CASSYSVGRIQETQYF | TGTGCCAGCAGTTACTCGGTGGGCAGAATCCAAGAGACCCAGTACTTC
NA | TRBJ2-1 | 17 | TRBV27 | TRBD2 | CASSQGGLAGAYNEQFF | TGTGCCAGCAGTCAGGGGGGACTAGCGGGAGCCTACAATGAGCAGTTCTTC
NA | TRBJ2-2 | 17 | TRBV9 | TRBD2 | CASSVVGTSGSTGELFF | TGTGCCAGCAGCGTAGTCGGGACTAGCGGGAGCACCGGGGAGCTGTTTTTT
NA | TRBJ1-1 | 18 | TRBV4-3 | NA | CASSQGVPGATGHTEAFF | TGCGCCAGCAGCCAAGGGGTACCAGGGGCGACTGGTCACACTGAAGCTTTCTTT
NA | TRBJ2-7 | 15 | TRBV18 | TRBD1 | CASSPLRGPAYEQYF | TGTGCCAGCTCACCCCTGAGGGGGCCGGCCTACGAGCAGTACTTC
NA | TRBJ1-4 | 16 | TRBV9 | NA | CASSRSTGGTNEKLFF | TGTGCCAGCAGCCGTTCGACGGGTGGTACTAATGAAAAACTGTTTTTT
NA | TRBJ1-2 | 12 | TRBV27 | NA | CASRRANYGYTF | TGTGCCAGCAGGCGGGCTAACTATGGCTACACCTTC
NA | TRBJ1-5 | 12 | TRBV30 | NA | CAGGRDSQPQHF | TGTGCCGGTGGGAGGGACTCTCAGCCCCAGCATTTT
once | TRBJ2-3 | 17 | TRBV6-2/TRBV6-3 | NA | CASSPFGPTSSTDTQYF | TGTGCCAGCAGCCCCTTCGGCCCGACTTCTAGCACAGATACGCAGTATTTT
NA | TRBJ1-2 | 14 | TRBV7-9 | NA | CASSLHKTGYGYTF | TGTGCCAGCAGCCTCCATAAAACTGGTTATGGCTACACCTTC
NA | TRBJ2-2 | 14 | TRBV11-2 | NA | CASSFTTNTGELFF | TGTGCCAGCAGCTTCACAACGAACACCGGGGAGCTGTTTTTT
NA | TRBJ1-2 | 12 | TRBV12-3/TRBV12-4 | NA | CASSPGNYGYTF | TGTGCCAGCAGTCCAGGGAACTATGGCTACACCTTC
NA | TRBJ1-5 | 16 | TRBV6-2/TRBV6-3 | NA | CASSYLGAYLNQPQHF | TGTGCCAGCAGTTACTTAGGGGCTTACCTAAATCAGCCCCAGCATTTT
NA | TRBJ1-2 | 14 | TRBV5-1 | NA | CASSSAGSNYGYTF | TGCGCCAGCAGCTCGGCAGGCTCTAACTATGGCTACACCTTC
NA | TRBJ1-5 | 16 | TRBV5-1 | NA | CASSLGTVNSNQPQHF | TGCGCCAGCAGCTTGGGAACAGTTAATAGCAATCAGCCCCAGCATTTT
NA | TRBJ2-1 | 14 | TRBV14 | TRBD1 | CASSLTLDRNEQFF | TGTGCCAGCAGCCTTACCCTGGACAGGAATGAGCAGTTCTTC
NA | TRBJ1-5 | 14 | TRBV5-5 | NA | CASSFNGVDQPQHF | TGTGCCAGCAGCTTTAACGGAGTTGATCAGCCCCAGCATTTT
once | TRBJ1-1 | 16 | TRBV4-1 | TRBD1 | CASSPGQQGAKAEAFF | TGCGCCAGCAGCCCCGGTCAACAGGGGGCGAAGGCTGAAGCTTTCTTT
once | TRBJ1-4 | 13 | TRBV2 | TRBD1 | CASRRDRGEKLFF | TGTGCCAGCAGACGGGACAGGGGTGAAAAACTGTTTTTT
NA | TRBJ2-6 | 13 | TRBV19 | NA | CASSTGGANVLTF | TGTGCCAGTAGTACAGGTGGGGCCAACGTCCTGACTTTC